This note documents a single T cell receptor (beta chain) sequence. The CDR3 contains 13 residues. The ends were cut back, 6 bases at V and 5 bases at J, with 13 bases in the middle. Germline assignment: CDR1 LGHDT and CDR2 YNNKEL (reference sequence). These data originate in a study of blood T cell repertoires in COVID-19. Source study methods: Reference gene primer amplification in the assay estimated nucleated cell counts. Data came from immunoSEQ multiplex PCR; TCRdb stores just in-frame clones and leaves some out. Clone size and V and J calls were adopted from that table, with D and trimming inferred from the DNA. The sample has over 150,000 clones, about 72% seen once; the top ten hold about 18%. Participants were aged about 18 to 89 years from around 24 US areas. Donors of Cohort 3 who recovered were those that had two negative PCRs, clearance, or symptom resolution.

This TCR was sampled from a woman aged 45-65 years who had recovered from COVID-19. Sequencing used PBMCs or T cells enriched from blood (not recorded which). The V and J genes are TRBV3-1 (or the pseudogene TRBV3-2) and TRBJ2-5; D possibly corresponds to TRBD1 (6 bases). CDR3 loop: CASRQQGVETQYF. The DNA for the CDR3 is TGTGCCAGCAGACAACAGGGCGTGGAGACCCAGTACTTC.